A selection of T cell receptor beta chains follows, all from one sample in a study of OX40 agonist ivuxolimab in advanced cancers. The assay was immunoSEQ multiplex PCR, and TCRdb's table has in-frame clones only and misses some. Among some 28,000 clones, 79% were seen once, and the ten largest hold around 14%. Here the sequenced sample was CD4+ or CD8+ T cells sorted from blood, taken in a trial of the OX40 agonist ivuxolimab. The receptors were sampled from an adult with an advanced solid tumor such as melanoma, head and neck, liver or kidney cancer. Both conserved end residues are part of each CDR3. D genes are given only for firm matches. Clone size, where shown, is once, few, many, or a class for clones that have expanded.

TRBV7-9	.	TRBJ1-2	.	14	CASSSIGTEYGYTF	TGTGCCAGCAGCTCTATAGGGACCGAGTATGGCTACACCTTC
TRBV10-3	.	TRBJ2-7	once	17	CAISETGRLRGVYEQYF	TGTGCCATCAGTGAGACGGGAAGGCTTCGCGGGGTCTACGAGCAGTACTTC
TRBV5-6	TRBD1	TRBJ2-2	once	16	CASSLVGQGFTGELFF	TGTGCCAGCAGCTTGGTGGGACAGGGGTTCACCGGGGAGCTGTTTTTT
TRBV30	TRBD1	TRBJ2-7	.	14	CAWSLGQGSYEQYF	TGTGCCTGGAGCCTGGGACAGGGCTCCTACGAGCAGTACTTC
TRBV15	.	TRBJ1-1	.	15	CATSRGGASGTMIFF	TGTGCCACCAGCAGAGGGGGAGCCTCCGGGACAATGATTTTCTTT
TRBV29-1	.	TRBJ1-2	.	16	CSTKDGSLGRNYGYTF	TGCAGCACAAAGGACGGATCCTTAGGGCGTAACTATGGCTACACCTTC
TRBV5-1	TRBD1	TRBJ2-7	.	15	CASSSGDRAPHEQYF	TGCGCCAGCAGCTCGGGGGACAGGGCACCCCACGAGCAGTACTTC
TRBV4-2	.	TRBJ2-7	.	13	CASSQAERAEQYF	TGTGCCAGCAGCCAAGCAGAGCGGGCCGAGCAGTACTTC
TRBV6-5	.	TRBJ1-1	.	13	CASTDGLNTEAFF	TGTGCCAGCACTGACGGCCTGAACACTGAAGCTTTCTTT
TRBV7-9	.	TRBJ2-7	.	14	CASSLEGPTYEQYF	TGTGCCAGCAGCTTAGAGGGACCCACCTACGAGCAGTACTTC
TRBV6-5	TRBD1	TRBJ2-7	.	14	CASSSGDRGYEQYF	TGTGCCAGCAGTTCCGGGGACAGGGGCTACGAGCAGTACTTC
TRBV27	TRBD2	TRBJ2-2	.	20	CASSLPPRLAGGRNTGELFF	TGTGCCAGCAGTTTACCGCCCAGACTAGCGGGGGGGAGAAACACCGGGGAGCTGTTTTTT
TRBV12-2	.	TRBJ2-6	.	13	CAFRVSGANVLTF	TGTGCATTCCGTGTCTCTGGGGCCAACGTCCTGACTTTC
TRBV6-4	.	TRBJ2-3	.	14	CASREDGVTDTQYF	TGTGCCAGCAGGGAGGACGGGGTAACAGATACGCAGTATTTT
TRBV6-1	.	TRBJ1-1	.	14	CASTQRPEQAEAFF	TGTGCCAGCACCCAGAGGCCGGAACAGGCTGAAGCTTTCTTT
TRBV2	.	TRBJ2-7	.	13	CASKRDNSYEQYF	TGTGCCAGCAAGAGGGACAATTCCTACGAGCAGTACTTC
TRBV19	.	TRBJ1-5	.	14	CASSIAGADIAQHF	TGTGCCAGTAGTATAGCAGGGGCCGATATAGCCCAGCATTTT
TRBV18	TRBD1	TRBJ1-6	.	18	CASSPQGASNTGNSPLHF	TGTGCCAGCTCACCACAGGGGGCATCTAATACTGGTAATTCACCCCTCCACTTT
TRBV6-4	.	TRBJ2-1	.	15	CASSEGSSGNNEQFF	TGTGCCAGCAGTGAGGGTAGTAGTGGTAACAATGAGCAGTTCTTC
TRBV10-3	.	TRBJ2-7	.	15	CAISGPGVGSYEQYF	TGTGCCATCAGTGGTCCAGGGGTAGGGTCCTACGAGCAGTACTTC
TRBV30	.	TRBJ1-1	.	13	CAWSTGTLTEAFF	TGTGCCTGGAGTACCGGGACCCTAACTGAAGCTTTCTTT
TRBV19	.	TRBJ2-7	.	14	CASSAGSLLYEQYF	TGTGCCAGTAGTGCGGGTTCTCTACTCTACGAGCAGTACTTC
TRBV19	.	TRBJ2-7	.	17	CASSIPPRTAGSYEQYF	TGTGCCAGTAGTATACCCCCACGGACAGCCGGATCCTACGAGCAGTACTTC
TRBV6-5	.	TRBJ2-7	.	14	CASSYSIRGAEQYF	TGTGCCAGCAGTTACTCGATACGGGGGGCCGAGCAGTACTTC
TRBV9	TRBD1	TRBJ1-4	.	19	CASSVVFTFRDREAEKLFF	TGTGCCAGCAGCGTAGTATTTACCTTTAGGGACAGGGAGGCCGAAAAACTGTTTTTT
TRBV9	.	TRBJ1-6	.	13	CASSLRMNSPLHF	TGTGCCAGCAGCCTTAGGATGAATTCACCCCTCCACTTT
TRBV6-1	.	TRBJ1-1	once	10	CASQWTEAFF	TGTGCCAGCCAATGGACGGAGGCTTTCTTT
TRBV7-8	.	TRBJ1-1	.	17	CASSPPTGWGANTEAFF	TGTGCCAGCAGCCCCCCCACTGGGTGGGGGGCTAACACTGAAGCTTTCTTT
TRBV5-1	.	TRBJ2-5	.	16	CASSLEGLRAQETQYF	TGCGCCAGCAGCTTGGAAGGGTTGCGGGCACAAGAGACCCAGTACTTC
TRBV7-7	TRBD1	TRBJ2-2	.	14	CASSVTGKAGELFF	TGTGCCAGCAGCGTGACAGGGAAGGCCGGGGAGCTGTTTTTT
TRBV7-6	TRBD1	TRBJ1-3	.	15	CASSQQGDSGNTIYF	TGTGCCAGCAGTCAACAGGGGGACTCTGGAAACACCATATATTTT
TRBV7-2	.	TRBJ1-1	.	14	CASSLGVSNTEAFF	TGTGCCAGCAGCTTAGGGGTTTCGAACACTGAAGCTTTCTTT
TRBV4-2	TRBD1	TRBJ1-1	.	13	CASSPGGSTEAFF	TGTGCCAGCAGCCCAGGGGGGAGCACTGAAGCTTTCTTT
TRBV5-1	.	TRBJ1-2	.	13	CASSPGEGKGYTF	TGCGCCAGCAGCCCGGGGGAGGGCAAAGGCTACACCTTC
TRBV19	TRBD1	TRBJ1-4	.	16	CASSFQHRGDMRKLFF	TGTGCCAGTAGTTTTCAACACAGGGGAGATATGAGAAAACTGTTTTTT
TRBV4-1	.	TRBJ1-2	.	13	CASSQIPWGGYTF	TGCGCCAGCAGCCAAATTCCATGGGGAGGCTACACCTTC
TRBV5-1	.	TRBJ2-7	.	14	CASRTQGASYEQYF	TGCGCCAGCAGGACCCAGGGAGCTAGCTACGAGCAGTACTTC
TRBV5-6	.	TRBJ1-1	few	15	CASSSQGNYNTEAFF	TGTGCCAGCAGCTCGCAGGGGAACTACAACACTGAAGCTTTCTTT
TRBV9	TRBD1	TRBJ2-7	.	15	CASSVRTGFAYEQYF	TGTGCCAGCAGCGTAAGGACAGGGTTTGCCTACGAGCAGTACTTC
TRBV7-2	TRBD2	TRBJ2-3	.	15	CASSFTSGGADTQYF	TGTGCCAGCAGCTTCACTAGCGGGGGGGCAGATACGCAGTATTTT
TRBV5-5	TRBD1	TRBJ1-5	.	14	CASSEGQGYQPQHF	TGTGCCAGCAGCGAGGGACAGGGATATCAGCCCCAGCATTTT
TRBV28	.	TRBJ1-1	.	14	CASSALSGVTEAFF	TGTGCCAGCAGCGCACTTTCAGGGGTCACTGAAGCTTTCTTT